The entry below describes one TCR beta chain. Assay used: immunoSEQ multiplex PCR; TCRdb lists only in-frame clones, some missing. Among 150,000 to 180,000 clones listed, around 95% were seen once. These data originate in a study of control samples from healthy donors and cancer patients. Per germline, CDR1 MNHEY and CDR2 SMNVEV (reference sequence). The length of the CDR3 is 15 residues. Trimming took 2 bases from V and 8 from J; bases not matched to a gene: 11. This chain links TRBV27 with TRBJ1-2, with 7 bases fitting TRBD1. This receptor was identified in a man between 40 and 49 years old in good health. The sequenced material came from blood. The CDR3 region is CASSLGPGGGGGYTF. The DNA for the CDR3 is TGTGCCAGCAGTTTAGGGCCAGGGGGAGGCGGCGGCTACACCTTC.